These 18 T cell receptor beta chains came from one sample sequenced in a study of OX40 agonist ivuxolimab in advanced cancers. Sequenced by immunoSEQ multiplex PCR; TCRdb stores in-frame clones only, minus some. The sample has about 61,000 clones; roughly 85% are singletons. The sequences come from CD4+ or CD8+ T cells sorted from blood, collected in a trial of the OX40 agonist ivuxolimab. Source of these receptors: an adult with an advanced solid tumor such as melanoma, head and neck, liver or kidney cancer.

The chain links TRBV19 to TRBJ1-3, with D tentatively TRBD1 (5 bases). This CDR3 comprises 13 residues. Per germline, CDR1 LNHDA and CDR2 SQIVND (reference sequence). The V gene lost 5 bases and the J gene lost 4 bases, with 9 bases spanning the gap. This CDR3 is CASSPSGGNTIYF. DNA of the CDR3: TGTGCCAGTAGTCCCTCAGGGGGAAACACCATATATTTT.

The CDR3 sequence is CASRSQGGTGELFF. The CDR3 nucleotides are TGCGCCAGCAGGTCGCAGGGGGGCACCGGGGAGCTGTTTTTT. The chain has TRBV5-1 and TRBJ2-2, with D perhaps TRBD1 (7 bases). Trimming cost V 5 bases and J 4 bases, with 12 bases left between them. The CDR3 runs to 14 residues. Germline lookup yields CDR1 SGHRS and CDR2 YFSETQ.

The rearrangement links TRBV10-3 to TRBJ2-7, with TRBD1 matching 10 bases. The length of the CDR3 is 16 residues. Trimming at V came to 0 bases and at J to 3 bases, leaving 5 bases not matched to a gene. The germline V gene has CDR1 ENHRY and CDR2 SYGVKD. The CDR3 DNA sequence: TGTGCCATCAGTGAGTCCGCGACAGGGGGCCTCTACGAGCAGTACTTC. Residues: CAISESATGGLYEQYF.

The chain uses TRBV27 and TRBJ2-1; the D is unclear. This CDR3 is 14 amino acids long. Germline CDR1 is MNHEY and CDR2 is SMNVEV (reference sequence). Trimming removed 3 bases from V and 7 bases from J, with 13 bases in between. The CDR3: CASSFLGPRNEQFF. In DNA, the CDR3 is TGTGCCAGCAGTTTCCTTGGGCCGCGGAATGAGCAGTTCTTC.

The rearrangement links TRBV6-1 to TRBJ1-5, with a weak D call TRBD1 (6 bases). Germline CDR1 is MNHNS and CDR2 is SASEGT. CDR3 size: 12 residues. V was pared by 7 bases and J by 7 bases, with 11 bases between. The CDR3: CASTHRAQPQHF. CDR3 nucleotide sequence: TGTGCCAGCACCCACAGGGCGCAGCCCCAGCATTTT.

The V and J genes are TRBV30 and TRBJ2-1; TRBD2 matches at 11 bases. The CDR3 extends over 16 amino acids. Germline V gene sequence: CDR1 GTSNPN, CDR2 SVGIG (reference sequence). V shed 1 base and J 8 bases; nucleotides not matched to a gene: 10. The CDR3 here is CAWSGTSGRRYDEQFF. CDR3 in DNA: TGTGCCTGGAGTGGTACTAGCGGGAGAAGGTACGATGAGCAGTTCTTC.

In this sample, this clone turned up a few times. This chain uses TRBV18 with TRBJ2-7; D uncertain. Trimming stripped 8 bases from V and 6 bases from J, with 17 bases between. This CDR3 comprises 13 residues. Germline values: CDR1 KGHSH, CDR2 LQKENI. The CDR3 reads CASASNDPGEQYF. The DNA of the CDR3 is TGTGCCAGCGCTTCTAATGACCCGGGCGAGCAGTACTTC. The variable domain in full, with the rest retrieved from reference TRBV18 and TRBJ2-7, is NAGVMQNPRHLVRRRGQEARLRCSPMKGHSHVYWYRQLPEEGLKFMVYLQKENIIDESGMPKERFSAEFPKEGPSILRIQQVVRGDSAAYFCASASNDPGEQYFGPGTRLTVT.

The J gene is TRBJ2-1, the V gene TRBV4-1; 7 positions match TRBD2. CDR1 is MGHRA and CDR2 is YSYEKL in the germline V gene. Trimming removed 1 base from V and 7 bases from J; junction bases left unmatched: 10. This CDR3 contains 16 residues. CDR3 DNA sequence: TGCGCCAGCAGCCAAGTTGGTGGGAGGGCCCCGAATGAGCAGTTCTTC. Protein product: CASSQVGGRAPNEQFF.

The DNA for the CDR3 is TGTGCCAGCAGTTACAAGGGAAACGAGCAGTACTTC. This encodes CASSYKGNEQYF. The chain joins TRBV6-5 to TRBJ2-7; D call uncertain. Germline values: CDR1 MNHEY, CDR2 SVGAGI. The CDR3 contains 12 residues. Trimming pared 2 bases from V and 5 bases from J, leaving 7 bases between.

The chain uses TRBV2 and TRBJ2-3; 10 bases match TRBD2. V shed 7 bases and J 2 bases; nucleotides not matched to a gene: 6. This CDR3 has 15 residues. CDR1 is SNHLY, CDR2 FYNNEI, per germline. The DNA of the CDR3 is TGTGCCAGCAAGGTACTAGCGGGACCCACAGATACGCAGTATTTT. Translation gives CASKVLAGPTDTQYF.

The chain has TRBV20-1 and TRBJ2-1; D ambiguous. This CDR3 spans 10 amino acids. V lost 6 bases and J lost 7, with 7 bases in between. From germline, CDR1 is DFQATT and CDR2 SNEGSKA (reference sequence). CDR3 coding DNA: TGCAGTGCCCTCCGGAATGAGCAGTTCTTC. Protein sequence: CSALRNEQFF.

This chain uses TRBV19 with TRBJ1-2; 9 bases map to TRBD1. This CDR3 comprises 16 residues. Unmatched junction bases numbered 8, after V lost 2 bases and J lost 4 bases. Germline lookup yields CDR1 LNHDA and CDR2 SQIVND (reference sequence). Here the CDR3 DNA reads TGTGCCAGTAGTATACTGAGGGGGACAGGGACCTATGGCTACACCTTC. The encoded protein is CASSILRGTGTYGYTF.

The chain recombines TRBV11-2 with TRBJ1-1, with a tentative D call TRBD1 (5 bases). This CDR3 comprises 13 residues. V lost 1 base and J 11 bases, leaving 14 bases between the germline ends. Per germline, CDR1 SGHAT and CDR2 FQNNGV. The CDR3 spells CASSLAGGLEAFF. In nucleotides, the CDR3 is TGTGCCAGCAGCTTAGCGGGGGGTCTCGAGGCTTTCTTT.

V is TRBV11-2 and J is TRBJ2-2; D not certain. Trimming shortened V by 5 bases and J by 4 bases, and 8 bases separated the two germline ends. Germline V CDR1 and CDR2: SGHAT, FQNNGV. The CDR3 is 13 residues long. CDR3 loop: CASSPSVTGELFF. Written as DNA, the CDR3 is TGTGCCAGCAGCCCATCAGTCACCGGGGAGCTGTTTTTT.

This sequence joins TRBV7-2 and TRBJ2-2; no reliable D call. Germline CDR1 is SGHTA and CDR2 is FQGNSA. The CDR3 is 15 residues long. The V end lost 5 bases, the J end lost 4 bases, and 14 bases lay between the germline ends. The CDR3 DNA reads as TGTGCCAGCAGCCCGGAAGGGATTGGCACCGGGGAGCTGTTTTTT. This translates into CASSPEGIGTGELFF.

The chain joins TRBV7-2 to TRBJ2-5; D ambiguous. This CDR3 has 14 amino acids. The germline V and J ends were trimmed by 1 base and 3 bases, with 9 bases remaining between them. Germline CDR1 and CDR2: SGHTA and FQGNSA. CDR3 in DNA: TGTGCCAGCAGCTTAGGCCCCAGAGAAGAGACCCAGTACTTC. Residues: CASSLGPREETQYF.

In DNA, the CDR3 is TGTGCCAGCAGTTTCGCAGGGACTGACAAAATAAGCACATACACAGATACGCAGTATTTT. Residues: CASSFAGTDKISTYTDTQYF. This chain uses TRBV28 with TRBJ2-3; D might be TRBD2 (6 bases). CDR1 and CDR2 from the germline V gene are MDHEN and SYDVKM. The CDR3 is made up of 20 amino acids. V shed 3 bases and J shed 2 bases, with 27 bases lying between them.

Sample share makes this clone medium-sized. The DNA for the CDR3 is TGTGCCAGTACGATCGGACAGAATAACTATGGCTACACCTTC. It yields the protein CASTIGQNNYGYTF. The chain employs TRBV19 and TRBJ1-2, with D tentatively TRBD1 (6 bases). The CDR3 is 14 residues long. The germline gives CDR1 LNHDA, CDR2 SQIVND (reference sequence). The V end was cut by 7 bases, the J end by 1 base, with 13 bases between.